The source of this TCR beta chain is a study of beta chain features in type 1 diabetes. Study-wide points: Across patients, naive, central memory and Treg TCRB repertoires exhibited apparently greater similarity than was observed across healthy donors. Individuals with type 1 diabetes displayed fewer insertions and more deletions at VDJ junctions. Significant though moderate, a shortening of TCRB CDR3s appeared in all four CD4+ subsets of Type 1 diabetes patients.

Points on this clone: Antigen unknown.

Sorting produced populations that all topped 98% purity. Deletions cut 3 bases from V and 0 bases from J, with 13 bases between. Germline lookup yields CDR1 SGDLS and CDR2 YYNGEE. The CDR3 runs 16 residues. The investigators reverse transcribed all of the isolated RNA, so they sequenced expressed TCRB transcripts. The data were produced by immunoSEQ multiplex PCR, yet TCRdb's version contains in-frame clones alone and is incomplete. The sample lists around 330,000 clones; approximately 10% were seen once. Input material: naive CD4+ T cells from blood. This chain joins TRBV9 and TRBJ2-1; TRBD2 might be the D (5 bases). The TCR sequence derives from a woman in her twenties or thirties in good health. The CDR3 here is CASSGGLGSSYNEQFF. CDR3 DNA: TGTGCCAGCAGCGGCGGACTTGGCAGCTCCTACAATGAGCAGTTCTTC.